The 24 T cell receptor beta chains reported below all come from one sample, sequenced in a study of cytomegalovirus exposure and HLA in healthy donors. The repertoire was sequenced with immunoSEQ multiplex PCR; TCRdb's copy has only in-frame clones and lacks some. Found here are some 170,000 clones, more than 75% of them singletons; the top ten hold more than 1.2%. Material: PBMCs. These receptors all come from a woman aged 25-40 years in good health and CMV-seronegative.

The chain is built from TRBV5-1 and TRBJ2-5; D gene unclear. CDR1 and CDR2 from the germline V gene are SGHRS and YFSETQ. V shed 1 base and J shed 2 bases, with 6 bases lying between them. This CDR3 spans 13 amino acids. The DNA of the CDR3 is TGCGCCAGCAGCTTGTTAGAACAAGAGACCCAGTACTTC. It is translated as CASSLLEQETQYF.

V is TRBV2 and J is TRBJ1-1; D is perhaps TRBD1 (6 bases). CDR3 length equals 11 residues. V lost 8 bases and J 4 bases, leaving 8 bases between the germline ends. Germline loops: CDR1 SNHLY, CDR2 FYNNEI. The CDR3 DNA sequence: TGTGCCAGCCCGGACAGCACTGAAGCTTTCTTT. Translating it yields CASPDSTEAFF.

The chain recombines TRBV27 with TRBJ2-1; 7 bases line up with TRBD2. The CDR3 consists of 15 residues. Germline values: CDR1 MNHEY, CDR2 SMNVEV (reference sequence). V gave up 3 bases and J gave up 4 bases; unmatched junction bases: 6. CDR3 amino acids: CASSFRGLQYNEQFF. The CDR3 nucleotides read TGTGCCAGCAGTTTTCGGGGACTACAGTACAATGAGCAGTTCTTC.

The V call is TRBV30, the J call TRBJ2-2; TRBD1 matches at 8 bases. The germline gives CDR1 GTSNPN, CDR2 SVGIG (reference sequence). The length of the CDR3 is 17 residues. V lost 2 bases and J lost 4; bases outside the gene matches: 12. CDR3 sequence reads: CAWSRGGGTGITGELFF. CDR3 sequence (DNA): TGTGCCTGGAGTAGAGGAGGGGGGACAGGCATCACCGGGGAGCTGTTTTTT.

The gene calls are TRBV2 and TRBJ2-1; D is undetermined. This CDR3 has 15 residues. Trimming cost V 4 bases and J 2 bases, with 12 bases left between them. CDR1 and CDR2 (germline): SNHLY, FYNNEI. The chain's CDR3 is CASSGPAGTYNEQFF. For the CDR3, the DNA is TGTGCCAGCAGTGGGCCCGCAGGTACCTACAATGAGCAGTTCTTC.

This sequence joins TRBV27 and TRBJ1-2; D perhaps matches TRBD1 (5 bases). Trimming cost V 3 bases and J 6 bases, with 14 bases left between them. The CDR3 contains 14 residues. Germline values: CDR1 MNHEY, CDR2 SMNVEV (reference sequence). The CDR3 reads CASSFLGGMDGYTF. DNA for the CDR3: TGTGCCAGCAGTTTCTTGGGGGGTATGGATGGCTACACCTTC.

This clone was seen only a few times. The chain carries TRBV14 and TRBJ1-2; TRBD1 aligns across 8 bases. Germline V CDR1 and CDR2: SGHDN, FVKESK. The CDR3 is 15 residues long. J was trimmed by 4 bases and V by 1 base; bases with no gene match: 5. CDR3 coding DNA: TGTGCCAGCAGCCAAGTGCCCGGGACAGGCTATGGCTACACCTTC. Amino acids: CASSQVPGTGYGYTF.

This sequence joins TRBV2 and TRBJ2-6; D possibly corresponds to TRBD2 (7 bases). Trimming stripped 8 bases from V and 4 bases from J, with 15 bases between. Germline CDR1 is SNHLY and CDR2 is FYNNEI. The CDR3 has 15 amino acids. The CDR3 spells CASLGGANGANVLTF. In DNA form, the CDR3 reads TGTGCCAGCCTGGGGGGGGCGAACGGGGCCAACGTCCTGACTTTC.

The V gene is TRBV4-3, the J gene TRBJ1-3; D ambiguous. There are 16 residues in the CDR3. V was trimmed by 1 base and J by 0 bases, leaving 10 bases between them. Germline CDR1 and CDR2: LGHNA and YSLEER. The CDR3 sequence: CASSQVLGVSGNTIYF. Here the CDR3 DNA reads TGCGCCAGCAGCCAAGTATTAGGAGTCTCTGGAAACACCATATATTTT.

V and J are TRBV6-1 and TRBJ1-2; TRBD1 aligns across 8 bases. Germline values: CDR1 MNHNS, CDR2 SASEGT. V lost 4 bases and J lost 2; bases outside the gene matches: 3. The CDR3 loop spans 14 amino acids. The CDR3 DNA sequence: TGTGCCAGCAGTGCGACAGGGGCGAACTATGGCTACACCTTC. Its translation is CASSATGANYGYTF.

The J gene is TRBJ2-7, the V gene TRBV5-5, with D perhaps matching TRBD2 (5 bases). From germline, CDR1 is SGHKS and CDR2 YYEKEE (reference sequence). With 2 bases removed from V and 1 base from J, the gap between germline ends came to 13 bases. This CDR3 has 15 amino acids. For the CDR3, the DNA is TGTGCCAGCAGCTTTCGATCGTGGGAGTCCTACGAGCAGTACTTC. This gives the protein CASSFRSWESYEQYF.

The chain has TRBV19 and TRBJ1-5, with TRBD1 as a possible D gene (5 bases). V was shortened by 2 bases and J by 0 bases, with 11 bases between the two germline ends. The CDR3 is 16 amino acids. CDR1 and CDR2 from the germline V gene are LNHDA and SQIVND (reference sequence). The CDR3 sequence: CASSISQAYSNQPQHF. The CDR3 DNA follows: TGTGCCAGTAGTATATCACAGGCTTATAGCAATCAGCCCCAGCATTTT.

This chain uses TRBV4-1 with TRBJ1-2; 8 nucleotides agree with TRBD1. The CDR3 is 15 amino acids. Losses at the gene ends were 4 bases for V and 8 bases for J; bases not matched to a gene: 12. From germline, CDR1 is MGHRA and CDR2 YSYEKL. CDR3 sequence reads: CASSPNPDRVEGYTF. In DNA form, the CDR3 reads TGCGCCAGCAGCCCCAACCCGGACAGGGTTGAAGGCTACACCTTC.

The chain carries TRBV27 and TRBJ1-2; TRBD1 agrees at 8 bases. The CDR3 has 15 residues. Germline CDR1 is MNHEY and CDR2 is SMNVEV (reference sequence). J gave up 4 bases and V 5 bases, and 9 bases lay outside the gene matches. Here the CDR3 reads CASSPAPRGPYGYTF. Written as DNA, the CDR3 is TGTGCCAGCAGTCCCGCCCCCAGGGGGCCCTATGGCTACACCTTC.

The chain is built from TRBV6-1 and TRBJ1-2; D remains ambiguous. This CDR3 is built from 10 residues. With 7 bases removed from V and 7 bases from J, the gap between germline ends came to 7 bases. Germline CDR1 reads MNHNS; CDR2 reads SASEGT. The CDR3 coding sequence is TGTGCCAGCAAGGAGGGTGGCTACACCTTC. Protein: CASKEGGYTF.

The rearrangement links TRBV6-5 to TRBJ2-5; 8 nucleotides agree with TRBD2. The V gene end was trimmed by 5 bases and the J gene end by 4 bases; junction bases not matched to a gene: 9. Germline V CDR1 and CDR2: MNHEY, SVGAGI. CDR3 size: 15 residues. Here the CDR3 DNA reads TGTGCCAGCAGTCTCCAACTAGCGGCGTTAGAGACCCAGTACTTC. This codes for CASSLQLAALETQYF.

The chain joins TRBV4-2 to TRBJ2-3; TRBD1 agrees at 7 bases. With 1 base clipped from V and 6 bases from J, the junction kept 10 bases outside the gene matches. Germline CDR1 is LGHNA and CDR2 is YNFKEQ. There are 16 residues in the CDR3. Here the CDR3 reads CASSQGGYTGVDTQYF. As DNA, the CDR3 is TGTGCCAGCAGCCAAGGGGGATACACAGGGGTGGATACGCAGTATTTT.

The chain has TRBV7-9 and TRBJ1-1, with 7 bases matching TRBD1. CDR1 and CDR2 (germline): SEHNR, FQNEAQ (reference sequence). CDR3 length equals 15 residues. V was pared by 3 bases and J by 0 bases, with 4 bases of the junction left unmatched. Here the CDR3 DNA reads TGTGCCAGCAGCTTTTCCGGGACAGTGAACACTGAAGCTTTCTTT. It codes for CASSFSGTVNTEAFF.

The chain employs TRBV2 and TRBJ1-1; no definite D call. This CDR3 region has 16 residues. CDR1 and CDR2 from the germline V gene are SNHLY and FYNNEI. V was cut by 1 base and J by 1 base, with 13 bases left in between. The CDR3 sequence is CASSEERAGWNTEAFF. The CDR3 DNA reads TGTGCCAGCAGTGAAGAGAGGGCAGGATGGAACACTGAAGCTTTCTTT.

The chain is built from TRBV5-1 and TRBJ2-3; 8 bases are shared with TRBD2. CDR3 length equals 15 residues. V gave up 4 bases and J gave up 3 bases; unmatched junction bases: 7. CDR1 SGHRS and CDR2 YFSETQ come from the germline V gene. The CDR3 nucleotides are TGCGCCAGCAGCCCCACGGGGGGGAGAACAGATACGCAGTATTTT. It yields the protein CASSPTGGRTDTQYF.

The chain uses TRBV6-5 and TRBJ1-3; TRBD1 matches 7 bases. The CDR3 spans 13 residues. V dropped 2 bases and J dropped 8; count of bases not matched to a gene: 3. The germline V gene has CDR1 MNHEY and CDR2 SVGAGI. The CDR3 sequence is CASSYTGVDTIYF. CDR3 sequence (DNA): TGTGCCAGCAGTTACACAGGGGTAGACACCATATATTTT.

The chain combines TRBV5-8 with TRBJ2-7; D may be TRBD2 (5 bases). CDR3 length: 13 residues. V lost 4 bases and J 3 bases, leaving 11 bases between the germline ends. Germline CDR1 SGHTS, CDR2 YDEGEE. The CDR3 reads CASSLRGGYEQYF. The CDR3 bases are TGTGCCAGCAGCCTCCGGGGTGGCTACGAGCAGTACTTC.

The genes are TRBV6-5 and TRBJ1-2; D is perhaps TRBD1 (6 bases). V lost 6 bases and J 4 bases, leaving 18 bases between the germline ends. This CDR3 region has 15 residues. In germline, CDR1 is MNHEY, CDR2 SVGAGI. The CDR3 loop reads CASRDGGGGGYGYTF. CDR3 coding DNA: TGTGCCAGCAGGGACGGCGGGGGCGGTGGCTATGGCTACACCTTC.

In this sample, this clone turned up once. Written as DNA, the CDR3 is TGTGCCAGCAGTGGTCTGGACAGCACCTACGAGCAGTACTTC. Translating it yields CASSGLDSTYEQYF. V gene TRBV2 combines with J gene TRBJ2-7, with TRBD1 as a possible D gene (6 bases). The V end lost 4 bases, the J end lost 2 bases, and 12 bases lay between the germline ends. The CDR3 spans 14 residues. Germline lookup yields CDR1 SNHLY and CDR2 FYNNEI.